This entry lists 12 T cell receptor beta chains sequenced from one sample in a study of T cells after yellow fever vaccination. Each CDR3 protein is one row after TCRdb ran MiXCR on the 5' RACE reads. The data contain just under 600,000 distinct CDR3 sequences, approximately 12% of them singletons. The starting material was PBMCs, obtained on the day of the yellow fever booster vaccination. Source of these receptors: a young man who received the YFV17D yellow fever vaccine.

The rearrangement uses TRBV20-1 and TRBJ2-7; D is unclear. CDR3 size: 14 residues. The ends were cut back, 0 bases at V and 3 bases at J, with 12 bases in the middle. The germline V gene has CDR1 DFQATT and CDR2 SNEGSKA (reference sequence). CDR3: CSAREARGNYEQYF. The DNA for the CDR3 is TGCAGTGCTAGAGAGGCTAGAGGAAACTACGAGCAGTACTTC.

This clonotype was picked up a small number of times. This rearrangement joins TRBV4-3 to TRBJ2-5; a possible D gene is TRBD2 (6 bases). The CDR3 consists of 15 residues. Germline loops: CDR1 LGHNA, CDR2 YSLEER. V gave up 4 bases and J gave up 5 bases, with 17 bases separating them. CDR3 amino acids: CASSRSGGPMETQYF. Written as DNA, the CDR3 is TGCGCCAGCAGCCGTAGCGGAGGGCCGATGGAGACCCAGTACTTC.

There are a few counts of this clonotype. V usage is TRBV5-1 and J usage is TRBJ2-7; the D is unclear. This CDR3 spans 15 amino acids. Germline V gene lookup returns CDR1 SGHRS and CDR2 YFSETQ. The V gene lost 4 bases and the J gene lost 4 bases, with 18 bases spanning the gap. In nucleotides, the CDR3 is TGCGCCAGCAGCATTGGGAACTTAATCGAGTACGAGCAGTACTTC. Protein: CASSIGNLIEYEQYF.

The CDR3 sequence: CASSQGTGQNTDTQYF. The CDR3, as DNA: TGTGCCAGCAGCCAAGGCACGGGACAGAACACAGATACGCAGTATTTT. The chain links TRBV4-2 to TRBJ2-3, with 7 bases identical to TRBD1. The CDR3 spans 16 residues. V dropped 1 base and J dropped 2; count of bases not matched to a gene: 6. CDR1 LGHNA and CDR2 YNFKEQ come from the germline V gene.

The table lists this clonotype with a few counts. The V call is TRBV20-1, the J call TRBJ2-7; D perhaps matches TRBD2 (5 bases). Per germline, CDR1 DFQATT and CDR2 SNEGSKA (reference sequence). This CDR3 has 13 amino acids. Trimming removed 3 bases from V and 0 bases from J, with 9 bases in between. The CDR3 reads CSARPGFSYEQYF. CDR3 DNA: TGCAGTGCTAGGCCGGGATTCTCCTACGAGCAGTACTTC.

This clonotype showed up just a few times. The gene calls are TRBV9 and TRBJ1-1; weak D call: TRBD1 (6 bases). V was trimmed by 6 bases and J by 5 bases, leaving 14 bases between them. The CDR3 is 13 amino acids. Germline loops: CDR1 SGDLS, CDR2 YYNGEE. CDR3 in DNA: TGTGCCAGCAACATCCAGGGGCAGACTGAAGCTTTCTTT. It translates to CASNIQGQTEAFF.

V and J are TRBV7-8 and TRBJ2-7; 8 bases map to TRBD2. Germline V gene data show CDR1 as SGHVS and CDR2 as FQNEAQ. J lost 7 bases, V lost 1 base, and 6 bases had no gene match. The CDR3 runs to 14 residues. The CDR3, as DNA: TGTGCCAGCAGCTTAGATACCAGCGGGGGAGAGCAGTACTTC. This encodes CASSLDTSGGEQYF.

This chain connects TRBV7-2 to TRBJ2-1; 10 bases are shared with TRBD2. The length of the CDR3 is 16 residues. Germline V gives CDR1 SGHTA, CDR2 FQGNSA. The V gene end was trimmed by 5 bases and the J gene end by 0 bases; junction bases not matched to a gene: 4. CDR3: CASSPPSGSSYNEQFF. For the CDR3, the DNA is TGTGCCAGCAGCCCCCCTAGCGGGAGCTCCTACAATGAGCAGTTCTTC.

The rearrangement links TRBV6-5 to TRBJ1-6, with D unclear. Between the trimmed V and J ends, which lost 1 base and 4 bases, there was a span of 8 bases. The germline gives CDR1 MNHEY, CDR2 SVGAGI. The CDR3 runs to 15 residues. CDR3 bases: TGTGCCAGCAGTTACTACAGAAATTATAATTCACCCCTCCACTTT. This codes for CASSYYRNYNSPLHF.

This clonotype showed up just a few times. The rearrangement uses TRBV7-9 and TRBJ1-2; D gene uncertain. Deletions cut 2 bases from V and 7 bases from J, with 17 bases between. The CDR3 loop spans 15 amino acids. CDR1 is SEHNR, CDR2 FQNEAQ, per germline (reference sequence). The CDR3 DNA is TGTGCCAGCAGCTTAAACACAATCGGGCTTGGTGGCTACACCTTC. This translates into CASSLNTIGLGGYTF.

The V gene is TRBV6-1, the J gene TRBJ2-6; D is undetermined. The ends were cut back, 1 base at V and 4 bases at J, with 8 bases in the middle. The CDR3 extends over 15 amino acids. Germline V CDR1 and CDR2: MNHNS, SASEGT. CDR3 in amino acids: CASSEVGSGANVLTF. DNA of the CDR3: TGTGCCAGCAGTGAAGTGGGGTCCGGGGCCAACGTCCTGACTTTC.

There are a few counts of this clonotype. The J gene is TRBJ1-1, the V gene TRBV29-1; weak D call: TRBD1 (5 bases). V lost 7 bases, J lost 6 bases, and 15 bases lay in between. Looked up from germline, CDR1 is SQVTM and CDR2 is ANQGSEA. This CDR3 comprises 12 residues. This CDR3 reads CSASMGEAEAFF. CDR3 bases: TGCAGCGCCTCTATGGGGGAGGCTGAAGCTTTCTTT. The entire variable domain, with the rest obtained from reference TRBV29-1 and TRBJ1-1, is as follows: SAVISQKPSRDICQRGTSLTIQCQVDSQVTMMFWYRQQPGQSLTLIATANQGSEATYESGFVIDKFPISRPNLTFSTLTVSNMSPEDSSIYLCSASMGEAEAFFGQGTRLTVV.